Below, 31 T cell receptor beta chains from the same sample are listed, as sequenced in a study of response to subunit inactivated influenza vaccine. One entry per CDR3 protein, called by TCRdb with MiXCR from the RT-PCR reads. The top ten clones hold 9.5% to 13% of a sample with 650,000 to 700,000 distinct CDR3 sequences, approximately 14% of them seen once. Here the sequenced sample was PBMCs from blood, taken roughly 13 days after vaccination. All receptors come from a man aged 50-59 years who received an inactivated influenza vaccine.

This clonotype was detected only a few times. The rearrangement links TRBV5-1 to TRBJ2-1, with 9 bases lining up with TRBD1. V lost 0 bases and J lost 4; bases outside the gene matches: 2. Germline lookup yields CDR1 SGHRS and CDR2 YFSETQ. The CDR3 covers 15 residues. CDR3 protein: CASSLEGTGYNEQFF. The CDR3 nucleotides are TGCGCCAGCAGCTTGGAAGGGACAGGGTACAATGAGCAGTTCTTC.

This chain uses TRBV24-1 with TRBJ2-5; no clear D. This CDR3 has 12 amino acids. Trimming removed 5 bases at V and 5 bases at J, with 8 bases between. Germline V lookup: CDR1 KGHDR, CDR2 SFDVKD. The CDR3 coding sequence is TGTGCCACCAGTGGCCGTGAGGAGACCCAGTACTTC. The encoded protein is CATSGREETQYF.

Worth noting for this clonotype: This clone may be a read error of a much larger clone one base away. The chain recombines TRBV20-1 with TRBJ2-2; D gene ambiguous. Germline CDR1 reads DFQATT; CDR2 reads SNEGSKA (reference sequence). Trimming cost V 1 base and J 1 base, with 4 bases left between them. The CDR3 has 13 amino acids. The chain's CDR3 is CSARVQNTGELFF. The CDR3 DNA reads TGCAGTGCTAGAGTGCAGAACACCGGGGAGCTGTTTTTT.

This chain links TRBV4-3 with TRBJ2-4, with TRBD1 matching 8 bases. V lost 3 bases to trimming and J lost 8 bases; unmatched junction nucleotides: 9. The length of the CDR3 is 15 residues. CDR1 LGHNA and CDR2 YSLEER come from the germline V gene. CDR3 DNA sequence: TGCGCCAGCAGCCATAACCACGACAGGGGTGACATTCAGTACTTC. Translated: CASSHNHDRGDIQYF.

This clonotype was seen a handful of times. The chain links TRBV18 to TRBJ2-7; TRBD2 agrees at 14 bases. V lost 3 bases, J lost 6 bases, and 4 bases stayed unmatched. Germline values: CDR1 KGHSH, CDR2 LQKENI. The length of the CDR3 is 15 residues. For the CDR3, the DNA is TGTGCCAGCTCACCTGGGACTAGCGGGAGTGCCGAGCAGTACTTC. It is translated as CASSPGTSGSAEQYF. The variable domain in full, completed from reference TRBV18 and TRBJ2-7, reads NAGVMQNPRHLVRRRGQEARLRCSPMKGHSHVYWYRQLPEEGLKFMVYLQKENIIDESGMPKERFSAEFPKEGPSILRIQQVVRGDSAAYFCASSPGTSGSAEQYFGPGTRLTVT.

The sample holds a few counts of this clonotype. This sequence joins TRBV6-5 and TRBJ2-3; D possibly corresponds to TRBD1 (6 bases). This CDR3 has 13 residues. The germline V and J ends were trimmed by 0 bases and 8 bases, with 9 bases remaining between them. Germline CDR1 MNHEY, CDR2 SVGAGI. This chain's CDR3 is CASSYSIRGTQYF. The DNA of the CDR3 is TGTGCCAGCAGTTACTCGATCAGGGGTACGCAGTATTTT.

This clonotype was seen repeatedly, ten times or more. CDR3 nucleotide sequence: TGTGCCAGCAGCTTAGACAGCGCTAACTATGGCTACACCTTC. Amino acids: CASSLDSANYGYTF. The chain uses TRBV7-8 and TRBJ1-2, with D unresolved. Germline CDR1 is SGHVS and CDR2 is FQNEAQ. V was pared by 1 base and J by 0 bases, with 6 bases between. The length of the CDR3 is 14 residues.

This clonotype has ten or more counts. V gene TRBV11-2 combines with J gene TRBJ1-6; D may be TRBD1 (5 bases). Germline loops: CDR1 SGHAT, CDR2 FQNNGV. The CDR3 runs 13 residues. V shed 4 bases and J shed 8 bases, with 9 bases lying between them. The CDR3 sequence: CASSSTGDSPLHF. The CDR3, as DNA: TGTGCCAGCAGCTCTACAGGCGATTCACCCCTCCACTTT.

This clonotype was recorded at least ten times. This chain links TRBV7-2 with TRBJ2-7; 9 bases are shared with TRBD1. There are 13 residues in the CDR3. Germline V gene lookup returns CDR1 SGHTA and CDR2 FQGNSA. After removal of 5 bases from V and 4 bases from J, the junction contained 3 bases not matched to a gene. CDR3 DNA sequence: TGTGCCAGCAGCCCGACAGGGGGTTACGAGCAGTACTTC. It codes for CASSPTGGYEQYF.

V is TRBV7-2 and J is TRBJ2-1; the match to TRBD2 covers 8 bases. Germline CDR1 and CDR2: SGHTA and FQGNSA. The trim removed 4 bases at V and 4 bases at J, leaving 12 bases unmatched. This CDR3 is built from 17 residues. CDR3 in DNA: TGTGCCAGCAGCTCCCCTTGGGGAGCGGGAGTTTACAATGAGCAGTTCTTC. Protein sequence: CASSSPWGAGVYNEQFF.

CDR3 sequence: CASSPPAYGYTF. For the CDR3, the DNA is TGTGCCAGCAGTCCACCTGCCTATGGCTACACCTTC. The gene calls are TRBV28 and TRBJ1-2; D unresolved. V gave up 5 bases and J gave up 4 bases, with 8 bases separating them. Germline CDR1 MDHEN, CDR2 SYDVKM. This CDR3 spans 12 amino acids.

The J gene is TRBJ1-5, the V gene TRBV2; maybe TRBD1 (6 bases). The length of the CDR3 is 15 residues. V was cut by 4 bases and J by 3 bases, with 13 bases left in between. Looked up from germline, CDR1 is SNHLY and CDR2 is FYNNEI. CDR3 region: CASSVFRGNNQPQHF. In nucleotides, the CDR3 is TGTGCCAGCAGTGTGTTCAGGGGTAACAATCAGCCCCAGCATTTT.

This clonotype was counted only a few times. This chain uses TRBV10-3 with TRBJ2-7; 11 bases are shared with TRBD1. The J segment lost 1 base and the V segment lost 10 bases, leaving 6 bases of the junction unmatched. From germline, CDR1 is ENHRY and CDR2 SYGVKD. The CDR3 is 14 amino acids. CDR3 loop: CASRDRGESYEQYF. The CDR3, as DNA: TGTGCCAGCCGGGACAGGGGGGAGTCCTACGAGCAGTACTTC.

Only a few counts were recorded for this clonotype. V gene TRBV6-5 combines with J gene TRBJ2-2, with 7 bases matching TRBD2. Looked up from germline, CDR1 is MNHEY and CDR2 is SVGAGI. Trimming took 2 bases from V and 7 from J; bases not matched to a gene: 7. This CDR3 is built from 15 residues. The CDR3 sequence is CASSYATSASGELFF. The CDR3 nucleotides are TGTGCCAGCAGTTACGCTACTAGCGCCAGCGGGGAGCTGTTTTTT.

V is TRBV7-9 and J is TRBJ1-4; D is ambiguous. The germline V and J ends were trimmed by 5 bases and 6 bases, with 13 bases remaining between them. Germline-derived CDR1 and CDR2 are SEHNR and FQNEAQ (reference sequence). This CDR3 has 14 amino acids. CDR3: CASSEWASHEKLFF. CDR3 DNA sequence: TGTGCCAGCAGCGAGTGGGCGTCCCATGAAAAACTGTTTTTT.

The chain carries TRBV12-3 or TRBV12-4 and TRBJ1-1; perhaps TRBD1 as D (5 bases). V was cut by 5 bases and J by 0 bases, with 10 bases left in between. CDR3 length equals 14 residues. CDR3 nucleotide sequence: TGTGCCAGCAGTGGACGGGGGTTGAACACTGAAGCTTTCTTT. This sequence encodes CASSGRGLNTEAFF.

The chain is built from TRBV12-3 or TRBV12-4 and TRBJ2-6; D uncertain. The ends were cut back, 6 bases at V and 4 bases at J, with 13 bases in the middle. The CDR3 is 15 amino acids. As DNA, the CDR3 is TGTGCCAGCAGCCAGGCCCTGGGAGGGGCCAACGTCCTGACTTTC. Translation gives CASSQALGGANVLTF.

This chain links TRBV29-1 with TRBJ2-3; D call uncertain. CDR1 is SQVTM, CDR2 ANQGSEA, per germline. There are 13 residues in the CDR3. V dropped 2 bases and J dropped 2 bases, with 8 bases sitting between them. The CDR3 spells CSVEWRITDTQYF. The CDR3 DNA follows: TGCAGCGTTGAATGGCGGATCACAGATACGCAGTATTTT.

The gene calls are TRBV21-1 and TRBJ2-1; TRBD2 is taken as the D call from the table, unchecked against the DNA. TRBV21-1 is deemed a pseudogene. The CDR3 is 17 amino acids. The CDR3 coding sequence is TGTGCCAGCAGCACTTGGACTAGCGGGAAAACCTACAATGAGCAGTTCTTC. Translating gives CASSTWTSGKTYNEQFF.

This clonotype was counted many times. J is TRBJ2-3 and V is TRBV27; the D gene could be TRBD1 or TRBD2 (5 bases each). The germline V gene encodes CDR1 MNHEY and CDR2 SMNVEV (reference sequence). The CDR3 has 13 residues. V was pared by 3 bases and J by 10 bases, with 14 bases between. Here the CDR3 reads CASSFGTARAQYF. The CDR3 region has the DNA TGTGCCAGCAGTTTCGGGACGGCGAGGGCGCAGTATTTT.

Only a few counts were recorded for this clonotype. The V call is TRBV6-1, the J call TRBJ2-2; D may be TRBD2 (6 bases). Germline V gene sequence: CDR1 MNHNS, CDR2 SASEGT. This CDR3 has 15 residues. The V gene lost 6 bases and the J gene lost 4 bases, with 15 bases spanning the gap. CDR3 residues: CASSLAWRSTGELFF. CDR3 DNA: TGTGCCAGCAGCCTAGCGTGGAGGAGCACCGGGGAGCTGTTTTTT.

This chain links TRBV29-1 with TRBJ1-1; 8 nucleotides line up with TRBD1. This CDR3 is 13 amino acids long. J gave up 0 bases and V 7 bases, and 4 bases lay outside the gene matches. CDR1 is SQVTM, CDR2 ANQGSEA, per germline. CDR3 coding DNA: TGCAGCGGGCGACAGGGGATGAACACTGAAGCTTTCTTT. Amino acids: CSGRQGMNTEAFF.

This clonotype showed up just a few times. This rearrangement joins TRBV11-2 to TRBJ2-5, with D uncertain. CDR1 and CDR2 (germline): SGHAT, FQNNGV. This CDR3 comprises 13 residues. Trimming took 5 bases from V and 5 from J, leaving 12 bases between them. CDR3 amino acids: CASSPRVVETQYF. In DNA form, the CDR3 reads TGTGCCAGCAGCCCACGGGTAGTGGAGACCCAGTACTTC.

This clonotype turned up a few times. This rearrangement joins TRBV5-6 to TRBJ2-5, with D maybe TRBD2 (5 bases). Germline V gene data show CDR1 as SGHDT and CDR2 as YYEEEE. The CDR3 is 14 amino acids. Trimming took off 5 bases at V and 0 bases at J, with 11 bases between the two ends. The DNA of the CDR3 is TGTGCCAGCAGAGAGACGGGGTACCAAGAGACCCAGTACTTC. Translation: CASRETGYQETQYF. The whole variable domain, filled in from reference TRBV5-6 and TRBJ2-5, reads DAGVTQSPTHLIKTRGQQVTLRCSPKSGHDTVSWYQQALGQGPQFIFQYYEEEERQRGNFPDRFSGHQFPNYSSELNVNALLLGDSALYLCASRETGYQETQYFGPGTRLLVL.

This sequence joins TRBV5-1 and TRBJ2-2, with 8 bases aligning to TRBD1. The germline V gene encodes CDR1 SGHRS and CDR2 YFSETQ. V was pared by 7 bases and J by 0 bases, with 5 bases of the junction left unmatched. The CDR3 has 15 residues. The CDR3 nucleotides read TGCGCCAGCTCGGGACAGGAGACGAACACCGGGGAGCTGTTTTTT. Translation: CASSGQETNTGELFF.

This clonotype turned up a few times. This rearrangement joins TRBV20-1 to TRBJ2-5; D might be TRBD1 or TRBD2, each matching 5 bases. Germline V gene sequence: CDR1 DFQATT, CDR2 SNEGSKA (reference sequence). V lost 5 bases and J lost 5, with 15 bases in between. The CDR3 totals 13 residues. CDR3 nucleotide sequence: TGCAGTGCTGACAGCGGACCTGAGGAGACCCAGTACTTC. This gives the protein CSADSGPEETQYF.

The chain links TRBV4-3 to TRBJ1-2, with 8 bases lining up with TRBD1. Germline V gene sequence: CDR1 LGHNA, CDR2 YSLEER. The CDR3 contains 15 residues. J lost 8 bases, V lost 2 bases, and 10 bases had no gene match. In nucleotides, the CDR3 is TGCGCCAGCAGCCAAATAGCCACAGGGGGAAGGGGCTACACCTTC. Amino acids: CASSQIATGGRGYTF.

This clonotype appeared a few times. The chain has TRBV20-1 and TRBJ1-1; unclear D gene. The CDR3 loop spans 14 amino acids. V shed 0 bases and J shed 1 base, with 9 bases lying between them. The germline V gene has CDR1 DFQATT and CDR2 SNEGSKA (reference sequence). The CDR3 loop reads CSAREEATNTEAFF. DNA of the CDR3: TGCAGTGCTAGAGAGGAGGCTACGAACACTGAAGCTTTCTTT.

The CDR3 DNA reads as TGCAGTGCTATAGCGAGCTCCTACGAGCAGTACTTC. Residues: CSAIASSYEQYF. The V and J genes are TRBV20-1 and TRBJ2-7, with D possibly matching TRBD2 (5 bases). Per the germline V gene, CDR1 is DFQATT and CDR2 is SNEGSKA (reference sequence). CDR3 length: 12 residues. Between the trimmed V and J ends, which lost 4 bases and 0 bases, there was a span of 7 bases.

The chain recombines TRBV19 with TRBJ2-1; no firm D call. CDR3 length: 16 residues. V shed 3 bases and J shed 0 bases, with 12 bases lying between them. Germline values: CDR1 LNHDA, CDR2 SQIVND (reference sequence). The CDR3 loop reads CASSIGSPSSYNEQFF. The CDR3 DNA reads TGTGCCAGTAGTATCGGGTCCCCTAGCTCCTACAATGAGCAGTTCTTC.

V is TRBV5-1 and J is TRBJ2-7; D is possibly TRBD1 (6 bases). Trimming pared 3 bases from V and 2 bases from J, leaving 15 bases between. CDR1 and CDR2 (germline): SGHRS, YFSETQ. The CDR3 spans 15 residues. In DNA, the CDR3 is TGCGCCAGCAGCTCGGGTTCCTCAGGGGCCTACGAGCAGTACTTC. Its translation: CASSSGSSGAYEQYF.